The text below deals with one T cell receptor beta chain. The antigen remains unidentified. The ends were cut back, 6 bases at V and 9 bases at J, with 14 bases in the middle. CDR3 size: 12 residues. This sample is drawn from a study of T-cell reconstitution after alpha-beta-depleted transplantation in children. Findings and limits, study-wide: Several hundred expanded graft clones reportedly supplied alpha-beta T cells about two months after transplant. The authors attributed T-cell counts and diversity one year after transplant mostly to newly produced T cells. Elevated TCRbeta diversity at day 60 was traced, in some patients, to surviving recipient T cells and thymic progenitors.

This sample's TCRbeta library carried unique molecular identifier barcodes. TCRdb re-analysed the PCR reads in MiXCR, keeping a single row per CDR3 protein. The repertoire holds about 600,000 distinct CDR3 sequences, with about an eighth as singletons. Material: PBMCs, mostly from graft donor cells, obtained 360 days after TCRalphabeta/CD19-depleted stem cell transplant. V and J are TRBV12-3 or TRBV12-4 and TRBJ1-1, with unresolved D. This clonotype was obtained from a male patient between 10 and 17 years old who had a stem cell transplant for acute myeloid leukemia, so the T cells may come from the graft donor. CDR3 loop: CASSFTGYQAFF. The DNA of the CDR3 is TGTGCCAGCAGCTTCACGGGGTATCAAGCTTTCTTT.